Below are 23 T cell receptor beta chains sequenced from a single sample in a study of T cell repertoires in cytomegalovirus infection. TCRdb recomputed calls from the reads with MiXCR, one row per CDR3 protein. The profile shows about 230,000 distinct CDR3 sequences, approximately 24% of them singletons. Sequencing was performed on CD8+ T cells from PBMCs. All receptors derive from a human donor in good health (CMV status not recorded). Some clones in this sample may be carry-over from other donors' samples.

This clonotype was seen a handful of times. The chain joins TRBV29-1 to TRBJ1-5, with D possibly matching TRBD1 (6 bases). CDR1 is SQVTM, CDR2 ANQGSEA, per germline. The CDR3 length is 13 residues. V gave up 4 bases and J gave up 6 bases, with 13 bases separating them. The CDR3 region is CSVVWTDSQPQHF. CDR3 nucleotide sequence: TGCAGCGTTGTTTGGACAGACAGTCAGCCCCAGCATTTT.

The chain couples TRBV27 to TRBJ2-1, with 10 positions matching TRBD1. Germline V gene data show CDR1 as MNHEY and CDR2 as SMNVEV (reference sequence). The CDR3 has 14 residues. V dropped 6 bases and J dropped 8; count of bases not matched to a gene: 7. This CDR3 is CASSAGTGVDEQFF. In nucleotides, the CDR3 is TGTGCCAGCAGCGCCGGGACAGGGGTAGATGAGCAGTTCTTC.

This clonotype was seen many times. V is TRBV6-1 and J is TRBJ2-1; 11 bases fit TRBD2. CDR1 is MNHNS and CDR2 is SASEGT in the germline V gene. The trim removed 5 bases at V and 9 bases at J, leaving 6 bases unmatched. The CDR3 totals 14 residues. The CDR3 nucleotides read TGTGCCAGCAGTACTAGCGGGGGCGGGAGTGAGCAGTTCTTC. Amino acids: CASSTSGGGSEQFF.

This clonotype was recorded at least ten times. The genes are TRBV7-2 and TRBJ1-3; D is undetermined. The V and J ends lost 5 bases and 2 bases respectively, with 13 bases between them. Germline V gives CDR1 SGHTA, CDR2 FQGNSA. The CDR3 is 15 residues long. CDR3 bases: TGTGCCAGCAGCCGTTTACCCATTCCTGGAAACACCATATATTTT. Its protein is CASSRLPIPGNTIYF.

This clonotype was detected only a few times. For the CDR3, the DNA is TGCAGTGCCCGGACGAGGAACACCGGGGAGCTGTTTTTT. It is translated as CSARTRNTGELFF. The chain is built from TRBV20-1 and TRBJ2-2; no clear D gene. Germline V lookup: CDR1 DFQATT, CDR2 SNEGSKA (reference sequence). V was trimmed by 6 bases and J by 1 base, leaving 9 bases between them. The CDR3 is 13 residues long.

The V gene is TRBV6-6, the J gene TRBJ2-7; the match to TRBD2 covers 9 bases. Germline V CDR1 and CDR2: MNHNY, SVGAGI (reference sequence). This CDR3 spans 15 amino acids. V dropped 2 bases and J dropped 6; count of bases not matched to a gene: 8. Here the CDR3 reads CASSYGAGGPLEQYF. For the CDR3, the DNA is TGTGCCAGCAGTTACGGGGCGGGGGGGCCCCTCGAGCAGTACTTC.

This clonotype came up many times. V is TRBV7-9 and J is TRBJ2-5; the D gene is possibly TRBD2 (5 bases). CDR1 SEHNR and CDR2 FQNEAQ come from the germline V gene (reference sequence). The CDR3 has 12 amino acids. Trimming pared 5 bases from V and 5 bases from J, leaving 9 bases between. The CDR3 sequence is CASSPSSETQYF. CDR3 nucleotide sequence: TGTGCCAGCAGCCCGTCTAGCGAGACCCAGTACTTC.

The V call is TRBV7-8, the J call TRBJ2-7; D not certain. Germline CDR1 reads SGHVS; CDR2 reads FQNEAQ. The CDR3 is 13 amino acids. With 3 bases removed from V and 6 bases from J, the gap between germline ends came to 12 bases. The CDR3 loop is CASSFVPRIEQYF. The CDR3 DNA follows: TGTGCCAGCAGCTTTGTCCCCCGCATCGAGCAGTACTTC.

Ten or more counts support this clonotype. The J gene is TRBJ2-3, the V gene TRBV7-8; no firm D call. The CDR3 spans 13 residues. CDR1 SGHVS and CDR2 FQNEAQ come from the germline V gene. V was cut by 2 bases and J by 10 bases, with 13 bases left in between. Here the CDR3 DNA reads TGTGCCAGCAGCTTAAGGCCGCCCCACCCGCAGTATTTT. Protein sequence: CASSLRPPHPQYF.

The chain joins TRBV25-1 to TRBJ1-6; no clear D gene. The germline gives CDR1 MGHDK, CDR2 SYGVNS. This CDR3 has 13 residues. Trimming left V 9 bases short and J 11 bases short, with 17 bases between. CDR3 residues: CARRLGFHTPLHF. As DNA, the CDR3 is TGTGCCAGACGATTGGGGTTTCATACACCCCTCCACTTT.

The J gene is TRBJ1-3, the V gene TRBV6-5; TRBD1 matches at 7 bases. Germline-derived CDR1 and CDR2 are MNHEY and SVGAGI. There are 14 residues in the CDR3. V was clipped by 2 bases and J by 8 bases; unmatched bases: 6. CDR3 protein: CASSYATGLDTIYF. The CDR3 DNA follows: TGTGCCAGCAGTTACGCGACAGGGTTAGACACCATATATTTT.

The chain carries TRBV15 and TRBJ1-1, with TRBD1 identical over 11 bases. With 3 bases clipped from V and 3 bases from J, the junction kept 3 bases outside the gene matches. The CDR3 loop spans 15 amino acids. Germline V gene lookup returns CDR1 LNHNV and CDR2 YYDKDF (reference sequence). The CDR3 sequence is CATSRGTGGHTEAFF. The CDR3 nucleotides read TGTGCCACCAGCAGGGGGACAGGGGGGCACACTGAAGCTTTCTTT.

A few counts support this clonotype. This chain links TRBV7-9 with TRBJ1-3, with D uncertain. Trimming took 5 bases from V and 4 from J, leaving 12 bases between them. This CDR3 is built from 14 residues. Germline values: CDR1 SEHNR, CDR2 FQNEAQ (reference sequence). Here the CDR3 reads CASSPRTGGNTIYF. DNA for the CDR3: TGTGCCAGCAGCCCGCGGACGGGAGGAAACACCATATATTTT. Together with reference TRBV7-9 and TRBJ1-3, the CDR3 gives the full variable domain: DTGVSQNPRHKITKRGQNVTFRCDPISEHNRLYWYRQTLGQGPEFLTYFQNEAQLEKSRLLSDRFSAERPKGSFSTLEIQRTEQGDSAMYLCASSPRTGGNTIYFGEGSWLTVV.

This clonotype was seen a few times. The V gene is TRBV28, the J gene TRBJ2-1, with D perhaps matching TRBD2 (5 bases). With 2 bases removed from V and 4 bases from J, the gap between germline ends came to 15 bases. Germline V CDR1 and CDR2: MDHEN, SYDVKM. The CDR3 is made up of 16 amino acids. The CDR3 spells CASSLPPGFRYNEQFF. DNA of the CDR3: TGTGCCAGCAGTTTACCCCCGGGGTTTCGGTACAATGAGCAGTTCTTC.

The rearrangement links TRBV28 to TRBJ2-3; D might be TRBD1 or TRBD2, each matching 6 bases. Deletions cut 6 bases from V and 4 bases from J, with 20 bases between. The germline V gene has CDR1 MDHEN and CDR2 SYDVKM. The length of the CDR3 is 16 residues. The CDR3 loop reads CASRPLGASVPDTQYF. CDR3 coding DNA: TGTGCCAGCAGACCGCTGGGGGCTAGCGTGCCAGATACGCAGTATTTT. Full variable domain (rest looked up from reference TRBV28 and TRBJ2-3): DVKVTQSSRYLVKRTGEKVFLECVQDMDHENMFWYRQDPGLGLRLIYFSYDVKMKEKGDIPEGYSVSREKKERFSLILESASTNQTSMYLCASRPLGASVPDTQYFGPGTRLTVL.

About this clonotype: A read error may be the cause here, since a much bigger clone is one base away. The rearrangement uses TRBV7-9 and TRBJ1-5, with D uncertain. The CDR3 is 13 amino acids. V lost 1 base to trimming and J lost 6 bases, with 7 bases between them. Germline loops: CDR1 SEHNR, CDR2 FQNEAQ (reference sequence). CDR3: CASSLGLFQPQHF. CDR3 nucleotide sequence: TGTGCCAGCAGCTTAGGGCTTTTTCAGCCCCAGCATTTT. The full variable domain, rest sourced from reference TRBV7-9 and TRBJ1-5, is DTGVSQNPRHKITKRGQNVTFRCDPISEHNRLYWYRQTLGQGPEFLTYFQNEAQLEKSRLLSDRFSAERPKGSFSTLEIQRTEQGDSAMYLCASSLGLFQPQHFGDGTRLSIL.

This clonotype was seen a handful of times. V gene TRBV14 combines with J gene TRBJ2-7; 8 bases fit TRBD1. Germline V gives CDR1 SGHDN, CDR2 FVKESK. The CDR3 totals 19 residues. With V trimmed by 0 bases and J by 0 bases, 13 bases remained unmatched. DNA for the CDR3: TGTGCCAGCAGCCAAGATGCGGGACAGGTAACCCAGGGCTCCTACGAGCAGTACTTC. It translates to CASSQDAGQVTQGSYEQYF.

The CDR3 nucleotides are TGTGCCAGCAGTTCCGGGACTACTCCAGATACGCAGTATTTT. Residues: CASSSGTTPDTQYF. The gene calls are TRBV27 and TRBJ2-3; 7 bases are a match to TRBD2. Germline CDR1 and CDR2: MNHEY and SMNVEV (reference sequence). V shed 4 bases, J shed 4 bases, and the junction held 5 bases outside the gene matches. This CDR3 is built from 14 residues.

This clonotype was recorded a few times. In DNA form, the CDR3 reads TGCAGCGGGGGAGTTGGTACTGAAGCTTTCTTT. As protein: CSGGVGTEAFF. The chain is built from TRBV29-1 and TRBJ1-1; D unclear. The germline V gene encodes CDR1 SQVTM and CDR2 ANQGSEA. The V end lost 7 bases, the J end lost 5 bases, and 11 bases lay between the germline ends. The CDR3 covers 11 residues.

The chain recombines TRBV27 with TRBJ2-1; 8 bases map to TRBD1. With 8 bases clipped from V and 0 bases from J, the junction kept 12 bases outside the gene matches. The CDR3 totals 17 residues. The germline V gene has CDR1 MNHEY and CDR2 SMNVEV (reference sequence). The CDR3 here is CASLPQGASFSYNEQFF. Written as DNA, the CDR3 is TGTGCCAGCCTACCCCAGGGGGCTTCTTTCTCCTACAATGAGCAGTTCTTC.

This clonotype has only a few counts. The rearrangement joins TRBV10-3 to TRBJ2-1, with 9 nucleotides matching TRBD2. Germline V lookup: CDR1 ENHRY, CDR2 SYGVKD. The length of the CDR3 is 15 residues. The trim removed 1 base at V and 8 bases at J, leaving 6 bases unmatched. Here the CDR3 DNA reads TGTGCCATCAGTGAGTTTGGCGGGGGGGCCGATGAGCAGTTCTTC. Encoded protein: CAISEFGGGADEQFF.

This clonotype was detected many times. The genes are TRBV28 and TRBJ2-1; D not resolved. V shed 5 bases and J shed 5 bases, with 13 bases lying between them. The CDR3 covers 14 residues. The V gene's germline CDR1 is MDHEN and CDR2 SYDVKM. For the CDR3, the DNA is TGTGCCAGCAGTCCCCTAGGGTTCGACAATGAGCAGTTCTTC. Translation: CASSPLGFDNEQFF.

The rearrangement uses TRBV28 and TRBJ2-1; no clear D. V lost 3 bases to trimming and J lost 6 bases, with 6 bases between them. This CDR3 is 12 amino acids long. Germline-derived CDR1 and CDR2 are MDHEN and SYDVKM. CDR3 sequence: CASSFVVNEQFF. The CDR3 nucleotides are TGTGCCAGCAGTTTTGTGGTCAATGAGCAGTTCTTC.